The 11 T cell receptor beta chains below were found in one sample sequenced in a study of glioma-infiltrating T cells after dendritic cell vaccination. Time point defined: after dendritic cell vaccination, including at tumor progression/relapse. The method was immunoSEQ multiplex PCR; TCRdb's version includes in-frame clones alone and lacks a portion of them. The data contain 98,000 or so clones, less than 90% of them singletons. Sequenced here: blood, sampled after dendritic cell vaccination. These receptors were obtained from a human donor with glioblastoma.

The CDR3 spells CASSQYNLGGPFSYEQYF. The CDR3 region has the DNA TGTGCCAGCAGCCAATACAATTTGGGGGGACCATTCTCCTACGAGCAGTACTTC. The chain uses TRBV28 and TRBJ2-7, with D possibly being TRBD2 (6 bases). Germline loops: CDR1 MDHEN, CDR2 SYDVKM. V lost 6 bases to trimming and J lost 0 bases, with 24 bases between them. This CDR3 is built from 18 residues.

The rearrangement uses TRBV4-2 and TRBJ1-5; D gene unclear. The germline gives CDR1 LGHNA, CDR2 YNFKEQ. CDR3 size: 15 residues. The V gene lost 2 bases and the J gene lost 0 bases, with 8 bases spanning the gap. In DNA form, the CDR3 reads TGTGCCAGCAGCCAACAGGTGAATAGCAATCAGCCCCAGCATTTT. Amino acid sequence: CASSQQVNSNQPQHF.

The chain combines TRBV15 with TRBJ2-7, with a weak D call TRBD2 (6 bases). V dropped 0 bases and J dropped 10 bases, with 19 bases sitting between them. This CDR3 has 15 amino acids. The germline gives CDR1 LNHNV, CDR2 YYDKDF (reference sequence). The CDR3 protein is CATSRDRIGGAAQYF. CDR3 in DNA: TGTGCCACCAGCAGAGATAGAATCGGCGGGGCGGCTCAGTACTTC.

V and J are TRBV7-3 and TRBJ1-5, with a possible D match to TRBD1 (5 bases). The V gene lost 2 bases and the J gene lost 0 bases, with 8 bases spanning the gap. Germline CDR1 is SGHTA and CDR2 is FQGTGA. The CDR3 sequence is 15 residues long. The chain's CDR3 is CASSLGGLSNQPQHF. The CDR3 DNA reads TGTGCCAGCAGCTTAGGGGGACTTAGCAATCAGCCCCAGCATTTT. Full variable domain (remainder filled in from reference TRBV7-3 and TRBJ1-5): GAGVSQTPSNKVTEKGKYVELRCDPISGHTALYWYRQSLGQGPEFLIYFQGTGAADDSGLPNDRFFAVRPEGSVSTLKIQRTERGDSAVYLCASSLGGLSNQPQHFGDGTRLSIL.

This clone was observed a single time. The rearrangement links TRBV5-4 to TRBJ1-2; D is possibly TRBD1 (6 bases). V was trimmed by 0 bases and J by 2 bases, leaving 11 bases between them. CDR1 is SGHNT and CDR2 is YYREEE in the germline V gene (reference sequence). The CDR3 covers 15 residues. CDR3 DNA: TGTGCCAGCAGCTTGGCCGGGGGGCCCAACTATGGCTACACCTTC. This gives the protein CASSLAGGPNYGYTF.

The J gene is TRBJ2-1, the V gene TRBV5-3, with TRBD1 identical over 8 bases. TRBV5-3 is assigned to the ORF class and has an uncertain function. Trimming at V came to 0 bases and at J to 4 bases, leaving 6 bases not matched to a gene. The CDR3 sequence is 16 residues long. CDR3 coding DNA: TGTGCCAGAAGCTTGGCGCAGGGGGCGAGTTACAATGAGCAGTTCTTC. It is translated as CARSLAQGASYNEQFF.

The table lists this clone with a count of one. This chain's CDR3 is CATSRSPPTGAQVLPQHF. CDR3 DNA: TGTGCCACCAGCAGGTCCCCCCCGACAGGGGCGCAGGTCTTGCCCCAGCATTTT. The rearrangement uses TRBV15 and TRBJ1-5; TRBD1 agrees at 8 bases. V was pared by 3 bases and J by 9 bases, with 19 bases of the junction left unmatched. The CDR3 runs 18 residues. CDR1 and CDR2 (germline): LNHNV, YYDKDF (reference sequence).

As for this clone: The same CDR3 can be traced to other DNA sequences in this sample. J is TRBJ1-5 and V is TRBV19; 12 bases match TRBD1. CDR3 length: 15 residues. The V gene's germline CDR1 is LNHDA and CDR2 SQIVND (reference sequence). The junction had 4 bases not matched to a gene; V was cut back by 3 bases and J by 7 bases. Here the CDR3 DNA reads TGTGCCAGTAGTATTGGGACAGGGGGCGGACAGCCCCAGCATTTT. Residues: CASSIGTGGGQPQHF. The whole variable domain, remainder taken from reference TRBV19 and TRBJ1-5, is DGGITQSPKYLFRKEGQNVTLSCEQNLNHDAMYWYRQDPGQGLRLIYYSQIVNDFQKGDIAEGYSVSREKKESFPLTVTSAQKNPTAFYLCASSIGTGGGQPQHFGDGTRLSIL.

This clone was detected only once. The V gene is TRBV6-5, the J gene TRBJ1-5; D unclear. The CDR3 runs 13 residues. With 5 bases removed from V and 5 bases from J, the gap between germline ends came to 10 bases. CDR1 and CDR2 (germline): MNHEY, SVGAGI. The CDR3 is CASSLLRDQPQHF. In DNA, the CDR3 is TGTGCCAGCAGTCTCCTCCGGGATCAGCCCCAGCATTTT.

This clone appeared many times. The chain combines TRBV10-3 with TRBJ2-3; 9 bases agree with TRBD2. The CDR3 covers 14 residues. The V gene end was trimmed by 0 bases and the J gene end by 8 bases; junction bases not matched to a gene: 3. Germline V gene lookup returns CDR1 ENHRY and CDR2 SYGVKD. The CDR3 bases are TGTGCCATCAGTGAGTCGACTAGCGGCGGTACGCAGTATTTT. Its protein product is CAISESTSGGTQYF.

This chain links TRBV5-4 with TRBJ1-2; TRBD1 might be the D (6 bases). This CDR3 contains 13 residues. V lost 3 bases, J lost 5 bases, and 11 bases lay in between. Germline CDR1 and CDR2: SGHNT and YYREEE (reference sequence). The CDR3 spells CASSYGGQYGYTF. CDR3 nucleotide sequence: TGTGCCAGCAGCTACGGGGGGCAATATGGCTACACCTTC.